The subject of this entry is one TCR beta chain. The CDR3 loop spans 14 amino acids. Per the germline V gene, CDR1 is MDHEN and CDR2 is SYDVKM. V lost 5 bases to trimming and J lost 1 base, with 11 bases between them. This entry belongs to a study of T-cell memory formation after mild COVID-19. TCRdb re-derived calls from the 5' RACE reads in MiXCR, one entry per CDR3 protein. The sample holds about 110,000 distinct CDR3 sequences, about 20% seen once. This chain joins TRBV28 and TRBJ2-5; D is unresolved. The TCR was taken from a man aged 18 to 30 who had mild COVID-19 (a few samples of this study predate the infection). Cell type and time point are not known. The sequenced sample consisted of PBMCs or a T cell subset sorted from them (not recorded which). This CDR3 reads CASSRITRQETQYF. The CDR3 DNA follows: TGTGCCAGCAGTCGCATAACGCGCCAAGAGACCCAGTACTTC.